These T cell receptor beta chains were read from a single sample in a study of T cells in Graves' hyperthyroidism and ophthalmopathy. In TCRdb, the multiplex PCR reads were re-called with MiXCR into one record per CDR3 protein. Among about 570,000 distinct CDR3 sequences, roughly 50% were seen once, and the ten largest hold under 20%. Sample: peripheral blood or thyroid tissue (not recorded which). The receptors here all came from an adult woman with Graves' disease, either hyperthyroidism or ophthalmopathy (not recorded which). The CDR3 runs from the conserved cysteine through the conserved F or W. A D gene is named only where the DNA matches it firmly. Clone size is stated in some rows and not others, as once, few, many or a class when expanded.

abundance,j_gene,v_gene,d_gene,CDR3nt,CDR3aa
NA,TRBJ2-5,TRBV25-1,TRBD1,TGTGCCAGCAGTGATCCGGGACAGGGGTCGGAGACCCAGTACTTC,CASSDPGQGSETQYF
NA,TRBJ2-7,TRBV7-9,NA,TGTGCCAGCAGCTCCCTCGGACCGGCCTACGAGCAGTACTTC,CASSSLGPAYEQYF
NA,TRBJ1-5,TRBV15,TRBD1,TGTGCCACCACCTCAGGGGGCGCGGATGTTCAGCCCCAGCATTTT,CATTSGGADVQPQHF
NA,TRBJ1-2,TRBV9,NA,TGTGCCAGCAGCCCCACCGGGGACGGTCCTAACTATGGCTACACCTTC,CASSPTGDGPNYGYTF
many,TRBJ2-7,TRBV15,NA,TGTGCCACCAGCAGAGATTTGGCAGGGTCGTACGAGCAGTACTTC,CATSRDLAGSYEQYF
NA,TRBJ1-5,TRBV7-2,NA,TGTGCCAGCAGCGCGAAGCGGGGACAGCCCCAGCATTTT,CASSAKRGQPQHF
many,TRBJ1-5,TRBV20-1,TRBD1,TGCAGTGCTCAACCTGGACCGGGACAGGACGCCTATAGCAATCAGCCCCAGCATTTT,CSAQPGPGQDAYSNQPQHF
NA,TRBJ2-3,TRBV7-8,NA,TGTGCCAGCTTCTTTAGTAGGCTAGGCACAGATACGCAGTATTTT,CASFFSRLGTDTQYF
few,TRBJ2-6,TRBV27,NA,TGTGCCAGCAGCCTATTAGGGGTCTCTGGGGCCAACGTCCTGACTTTC,CASSLLGVSGANVLTF
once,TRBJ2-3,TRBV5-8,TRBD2,TGTGCCAGCACTGCTAGCGGACTCGGGGATACGCAGTATTTT,CASTASGLGDTQYF
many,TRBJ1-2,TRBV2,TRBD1,TGTGCCAGCAGTCGGACGACAGGGGACTATGGCTACACCTTC,CASSRTTGDYGYTF
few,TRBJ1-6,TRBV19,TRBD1,TGTGCCAGTAGTACCGGGGGACAGGGGAGCTCACCCCTCCACTTT,CASSTGGQGSSPLHF
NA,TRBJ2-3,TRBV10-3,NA,TGTGCCACCCTGGACGGCGACTTGGGAACCCCATACCACTCTAGCACAGATACGCAGTATTTT,CATLDGDLGTPYHSSTDTQYF
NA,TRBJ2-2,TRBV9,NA,TGTGCCAGCAGCGTTGATAGGAACACCGGGGAGCTGTTTTTT,CASSVDRNTGELFF
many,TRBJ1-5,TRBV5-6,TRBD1,TGTGCCAGCAGCTTGGGGACAGGGATGAGCAATCAGCCCCAGCATTTT,CASSLGTGMSNQPQHF
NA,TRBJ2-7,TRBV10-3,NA,TGTGCCATCAGTTTAGAAGACGGCTACGAGCAGTACTTC,CAISLEDGYEQYF
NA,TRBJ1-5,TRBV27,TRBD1,TGTGCCAGCAGTACGGGCAGGGGGCTTCCCCAGCATTTT,CASSTGRGLPQHF
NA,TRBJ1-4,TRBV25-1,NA,TGTGCCAGCAGTGCTAGAGTGGGAGGCGGAAATGAAAAACTGTTTTTT,CASSARVGGGNEKLFF
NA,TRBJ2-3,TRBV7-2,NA,TGTGCCAGCAGCCCCTCCCTTATGGACTACCGGGCAAACACAGATACGCAGTATTTT,CASSPSLMDYRANTDTQYF
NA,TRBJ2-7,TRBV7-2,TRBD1,TGCGCCAGCAGCCAAGCTGGGACAGGAAGCTCCTACGAGCAGTACTTC,CASSQAGTGSSYEQYF
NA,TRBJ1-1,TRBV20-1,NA,TGCAGTGCTAGCGAGGCATTGAACACTGAGGCTTTCTTT,CSASEALNTEAFF
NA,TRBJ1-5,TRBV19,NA,TGTGCCAGTAGCCCTAGTAGTGGCAATCAGCCCCAGCATTTT,CASSPSSGNQPQHF
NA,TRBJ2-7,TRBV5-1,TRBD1,TGCGCCAGCAGCACCGGGACAGGGGACGAGCAGTACTTC,CASSTGTGDEQYF
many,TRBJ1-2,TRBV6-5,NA,TGTGCCAGCAGTTACTCCGGTGTCGGGGACTATGGCTACACCTTC,CASSYSGVGDYGYTF
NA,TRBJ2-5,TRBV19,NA,TGTGCCAATAGTATCAGAGAAGAGACCCAGTACTTC,CANSIREETQYF
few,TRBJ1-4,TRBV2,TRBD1,TGTGCCAGCAGCCGCAGGGGGAAAGCAACTAATGAAAAACTGTTTTTT,CASSRRGKATNEKLFF
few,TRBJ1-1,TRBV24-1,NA,TGTGCCACCAGAGGACAAACGAACACTGAAGCTTTCTTT,CATRGQTNTEAFF
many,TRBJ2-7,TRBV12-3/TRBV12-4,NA,TGTGCCAGCAGTTTACAGCAGCTCGAGCAGTACTTC,CASSLQQLEQYF
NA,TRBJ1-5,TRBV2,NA,TGTGCCAGCAGTTTCACTCAGGGCTTCAATCAGCCCCAGCATTTT,CASSFTQGFNQPQHF
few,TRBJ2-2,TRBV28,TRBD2,TGTGCCAGCAGTCCCCGGGGACTAGCGTTCACCGGGGAGCTGTTTTTT,CASSPRGLAFTGELFF
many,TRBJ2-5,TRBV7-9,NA,TGTGCCAGCAGCTCATCGGGTGTGGAGGAGACCCAGTACTTC,CASSSSGVEETQYF
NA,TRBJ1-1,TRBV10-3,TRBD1,TGTGCCATCAGTGACCAGGGGGTCCCCGGGACCACTGAAGCTTTCTTT,CAISDQGVPGTTEAFF